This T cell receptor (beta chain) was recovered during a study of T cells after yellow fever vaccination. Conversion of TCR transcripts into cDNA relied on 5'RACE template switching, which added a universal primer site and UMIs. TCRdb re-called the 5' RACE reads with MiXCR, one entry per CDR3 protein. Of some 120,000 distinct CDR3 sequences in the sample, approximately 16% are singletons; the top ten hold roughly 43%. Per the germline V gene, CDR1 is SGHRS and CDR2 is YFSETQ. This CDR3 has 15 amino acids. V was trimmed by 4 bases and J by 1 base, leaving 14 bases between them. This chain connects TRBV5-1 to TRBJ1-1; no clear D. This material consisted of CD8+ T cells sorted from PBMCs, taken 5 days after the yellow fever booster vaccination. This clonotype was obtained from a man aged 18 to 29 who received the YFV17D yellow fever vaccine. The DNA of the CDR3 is TGCGCCAGCAGCGCGGGCGGTTACAGGAACACTGAAGCTTTCTTT. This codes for CASSAGGYRNTEAFF.